Sequencing of this T cell receptor (beta chain) was carried out in a study of immune cell composition in non-small cell lung cancer. Study-level information: Most cases were lung adenocarcinoma or squamous cell carcinoma.

DNA was extracted from unsorted cell suspensions stored frozen. The CDR3 extends over 13 amino acids. Germline-derived CDR1 and CDR2 are MRHNA and SNTAGT. The V end was cut by 5 bases, the J end by 1 base, with 8 bases between. On this clone itself: The antigen is undetermined.

The data were produced by immunoSEQ multiplex PCR, yet TCRdb's version contains in-frame clones alone and is incomplete. The data hold around 10,000 clones, with almost 70% observed a single time. General study findings and limits: Squamous lung tumours showed higher top 10 clone scores and clonality than adenocarcinomas.

The V call is TRBV6-4, the J call TRBJ1-1; a weak D match, TRBD1 (6 bases). The source of this sequence is a human donor with non-small cell lung cancer. Sequenced input: lung tumor tissue. CDR3 residues: CASSRQANTEAFF. As DNA, the CDR3 is TGTGCCAGCAGTCGACAGGCGAACACTGAAGCTTTCTTT.